The following is a T cell receptor (beta chain) sequence with its context. This specimen belongs to a study of cytomegalovirus exposure and HLA in healthy donors. Data came from immunoSEQ multiplex PCR; TCRdb stores just in-frame clones and leaves some out. The sample lists just over 20,000 clones, around 97% occurring once. Per germline, CDR1 SNHLY and CDR2 FYNNEI. With V trimmed by 6 bases and J by 0 bases, 8 bases remained unmatched. The CDR3 covers 16 residues. The receptor comes from a man aged 25 to 40 in good health and CMV-seropositive. The source material was PBMCs. The chain links TRBV2 to TRBJ1-3; 7 bases align to TRBD1. CDR3 coding DNA: TGTGCCAGCAGGCGAACAGGGGCCATCTCTGGAAACACCATATATTTT. Its protein is CASRRTGAISGNTIYF.